The clone carrying this T cell receptor (beta chain) showed up just a few times. Its specificity is not known. The data belong to a study of blood T cells in healthy people across ages. General study points: Aged donors had fewer naive CD4+ cells and lower diversity than long-lived donors.

This CDR3 region has 14 residues. Trimming took off 0 bases at V and 6 bases at J, with 11 bases between the two ends. CDR1 is MNHEY and CDR2 is SMNVEV in the germline V gene (reference sequence). Every donor contributed roughly 11 milliliters of peripheral blood by blood draw. Using a J-beta primer mix together with a sample-barcoded 5' primer, a second PCR was run for roughly 7 to 11 cycles. A tag from a template-switch adaptor with 12 random nucleotides marked each cDNA molecule. Researchers report that each sample yielded at least 3 million CDR3-containing paired-end reads. TCRdb re-analysed the 5' RACE reads in MiXCR, keeping a single row per CDR3 protein. This sample has around 1,500,000 distinct CDR3 sequences, with 40% to 50% found just once.

V and J are TRBV27 and TRBJ1-2, with D possibly TRBD1 on 5 matching bases. This clonotype was sampled from a woman aged 18-35 years in good health. Source material: blood. CDR3 region: CASSLSSGWDGYTF. CDR3 bases: TGTGCCAGCAGTTTATCGTCAGGGTGGGATGGCTACACCTTC.